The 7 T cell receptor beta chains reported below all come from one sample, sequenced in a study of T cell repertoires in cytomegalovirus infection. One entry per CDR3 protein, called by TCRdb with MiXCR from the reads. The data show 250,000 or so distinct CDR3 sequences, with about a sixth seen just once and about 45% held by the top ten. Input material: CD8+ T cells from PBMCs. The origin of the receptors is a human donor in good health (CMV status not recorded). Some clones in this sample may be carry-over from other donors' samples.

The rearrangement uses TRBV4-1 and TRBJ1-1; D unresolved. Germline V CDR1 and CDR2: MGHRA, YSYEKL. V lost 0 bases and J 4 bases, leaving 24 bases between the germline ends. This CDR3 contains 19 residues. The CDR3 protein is CASSQDENIFRGGSTEAFF. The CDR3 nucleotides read TGCGCCAGCAGCCAAGATGAAAATATTTTTCGAGGTGGGAGCACTGAAGCTTTCTTT.

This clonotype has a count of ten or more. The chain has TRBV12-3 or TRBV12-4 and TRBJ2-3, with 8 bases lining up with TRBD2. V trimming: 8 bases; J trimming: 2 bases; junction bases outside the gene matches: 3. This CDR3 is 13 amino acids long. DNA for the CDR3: TGTGCCAGCGGTAGCGGGGTCACAGATACGCAGTATTTT. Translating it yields CASGSGVTDTQYF.

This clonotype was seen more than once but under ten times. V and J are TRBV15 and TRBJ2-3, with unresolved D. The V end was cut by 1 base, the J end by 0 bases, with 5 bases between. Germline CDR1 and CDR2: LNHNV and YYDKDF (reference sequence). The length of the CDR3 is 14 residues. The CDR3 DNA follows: TGTGCCACCAGCAGAGCCCGCAGCACAGATACGCAGTATTTT. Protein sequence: CATSRARSTDTQYF.

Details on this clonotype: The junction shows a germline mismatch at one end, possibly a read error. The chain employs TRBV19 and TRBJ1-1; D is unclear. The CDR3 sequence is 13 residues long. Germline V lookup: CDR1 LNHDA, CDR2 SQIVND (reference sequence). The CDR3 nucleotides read TGTGCCAGTAGTATGAAGCCGGGTCCACATCCTCTATTT. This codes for CASSMKPGPHPLF. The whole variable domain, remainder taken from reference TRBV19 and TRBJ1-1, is DGGITQSPKYLFRKEGQNVTLSCEQNLNHDAMYWYRQDPGQGLRLIYYSQIVNDFQKGDIAEGYSVSREKKESFPLTVTSAQKNPTAFYLCASSMKPGPHPLFGQGTRLTVV.

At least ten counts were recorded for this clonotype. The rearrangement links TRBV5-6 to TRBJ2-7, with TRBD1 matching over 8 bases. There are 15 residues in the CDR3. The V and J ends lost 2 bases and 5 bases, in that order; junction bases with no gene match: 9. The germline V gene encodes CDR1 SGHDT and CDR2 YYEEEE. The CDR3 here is CASSFLSRGLNEQYF. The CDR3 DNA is TGTGCCAGCAGCTTTTTGTCCAGGGGGCTAAACGAGCAGTACTTC.

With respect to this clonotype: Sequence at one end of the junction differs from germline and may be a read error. CDR3 residues: CASSAGQVGNSEAFF. CDR3 DNA sequence: TGTGCCAGCAGCGCAGGACAGGTGGGGAACAGTGAAGCTTTCTTT. This chain links TRBV7-6 with TRBJ1-1, with 7 bases that match TRBD1. CDR1 and CDR2 from the germline V gene are SGHVS and FNYEAQ. The CDR3 length is 15 residues.

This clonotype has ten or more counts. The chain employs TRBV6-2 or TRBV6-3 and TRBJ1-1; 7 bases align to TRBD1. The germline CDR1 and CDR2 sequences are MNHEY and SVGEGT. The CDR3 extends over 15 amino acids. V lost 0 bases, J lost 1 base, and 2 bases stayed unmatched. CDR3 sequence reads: CASSYSWTGNTEAFF. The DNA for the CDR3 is TGTGCCAGCAGTTACTCCTGGACAGGGAACACTGAAGCTTTCTTT.